Following are 13 T cell receptor beta chains from one sample sequenced in a study of T cells in Graves' hyperthyroidism and ophthalmopathy. TCR beta CDR3 regions were amplified from RNA. With the HTBI primer set, the TCR CDR3 went through a first round of RT-PCR. TCRdb re-analysed the multiplex PCR reads in MiXCR, keeping a single row per CDR3 protein. The table includes 600,000 to 650,000 distinct CDR3 sequences, roughly 20% detected once. Material for sequencing was blood. The receptors here all came from a man aged 25 to 40 with Graves' ophthalmopathy.

The table lists this clonotype with a few counts. The chain joins TRBV28 to TRBJ2-3; 8 bases fit TRBD2. CDR1 and CDR2 (germline): MDHEN, SYDVKM. V lost 6 bases and J lost 4; bases outside the gene matches: 12. This CDR3 is built from 16 residues. The CDR3 reads CASRPQSGRGADTQYF. CDR3 bases: TGTGCCAGCAGACCTCAAAGCGGGAGAGGGGCAGATACGCAGTATTTT.

The J gene is TRBJ1-5, the V gene TRBV28; 9 nucleotides match TRBD1. In germline, CDR1 is MDHEN, CDR2 SYDVKM. The CDR3 has 13 amino acids. Trimming cost V 7 bases and J 6 bases; bases outside gene matches: 4. The CDR3 is CASTPTGGQPQHF. The CDR3 coding sequence is TGTGCCAGCACCCCGACAGGGGGTCAGCCCCAGCATTTT.

This chain joins TRBV7-2 and TRBJ2-7; maybe TRBD2 (6 bases). This CDR3 has 16 amino acids. With 0 bases removed from V and 0 bases from J, the gap between germline ends came to 12 bases. CDR1 and CDR2 (germline): SGHTA, FQGNSA. Here the CDR3 DNA reads TGTGCCAGCAGCTTAGCCTTAGCGGCAAACTCCTACGAGCAGTACTTC. It encodes CASSLALAANSYEQYF.

A few counts support this clonotype. The V and J genes are TRBV5-1 and TRBJ2-7; D gene uncertain. Germline-derived CDR1 and CDR2 are SGHRS and YFSETQ. The V end lost 2 bases, the J end lost 4 bases, and 10 bases lay between the germline ends. This CDR3 is built from 13 residues. The CDR3: CASSLPSLYEQYF. The DNA of the CDR3 is TGCGCCAGCAGCTTACCATCCCTTTACGAGCAGTACTTC.

This clonotype has ten or more counts. The chain has TRBV10-3 and TRBJ1-2; D is ambiguous. The germline V gene has CDR1 ENHRY and CDR2 SYGVKD. V lost 2 bases and J lost 8, with 9 bases in between. The CDR3 is 12 amino acids. The CDR3 is CAISEGPGGYTF. In DNA, the CDR3 is TGTGCCATCAGTGAGGGGCCCGGGGGCTACACCTTC.

This clonotype was detected only a few times. The gene calls are TRBV6-2 or TRBV6-3 and TRBJ1-5; weak D call: TRBD1 (5 bases). The CDR3 totals 13 residues. Trimming stripped 6 bases from V and 3 bases from J, with 9 bases between. Germline CDR1 is MNHEY and CDR2 is SVGEGT. The CDR3 sequence is CASSDSNNQPQHF. CDR3 DNA: TGTGCCAGCAGCGACAGTAACAATCAGCCCCAGCATTTT.

This chain uses TRBV5-8 with TRBJ2-7; 8 nucleotides align to TRBD1. Germline V gene lookup returns CDR1 SGHTS and CDR2 YDEGEE. The CDR3 covers 15 residues. Unmatched junction bases numbered 8, after V lost 4 bases and J lost 2 bases. CDR3 bases: TGTGCCAGCAGCCAGGGGGCTCCTCCCACCTACGAGCAGTACTTC. This sequence encodes CASSQGAPPTYEQYF.

This clonotype appeared a few times. This rearrangement joins TRBV12-3 or TRBV12-4 to TRBJ1-5; D unclear. V dropped 3 bases and J dropped 7 bases, with 7 bases sitting between them. This CDR3 spans 12 amino acids. CDR3 DNA: TGTGCCAGCAGTTTCGGCCCGCAGCCCCAGCATTTT. This translates into CASSFGPQPQHF.

J is TRBJ2-1 and V is TRBV9; TRBD2 agrees at 7 bases. The CDR3 contains 13 residues. With V trimmed by 4 bases and J by 8 bases, 6 bases remained unmatched. Germline CDR1 and CDR2: SGDLS and YYNGEE. The CDR3 coding sequence is TGTGCCAGCAGCCTCGGGACTAACCATGAGCAGTTCTTC. Amino acids: CASSLGTNHEQFF.

This clonotype was detected many times. The chain links TRBV30 to TRBJ1-1; TRBD1 matches at 7 bases. The CDR3 consists of 14 residues. The ends lost 7 bases at V and 4 bases at J; junction bases unmatched: 12. CDR1 is GTSNPN and CDR2 is SVGIG in the germline V gene (reference sequence). Written as DNA, the CDR3 is TGTGCCTCCAACAGGGGTATGGCGACCACTGAAGCTTTCTTT. Translated, it gives CASNRGMATTEAFF.

This chain connects TRBV7-6 to TRBJ1-1; D uncertain. V was trimmed by 1 base and J by 4 bases, leaving 7 bases between them. From germline, CDR1 is SGHVS and CDR2 FNYEAQ. CDR3 length: 13 residues. The CDR3 sequence is CASSLGSATEAFF. The DNA for the CDR3 is TGTGCCAGCAGCTTAGGGTCAGCCACTGAAGCTTTCTTT. The complete variable domain, with remaining parts taken from reference TRBV7-6 and TRBJ1-1, reads GAGVSQSPRYKVTKRGQDVALRCDPISGHVSLYWYRQALGQGPEFLTYFNYEAQQDKSGLPNDRFSAERPEGSISTLTIQRTEQRDSAMYRCASSLGSATEAFFGQGTRLTVV.

This clonotype has only a few counts. The chain couples TRBV19 to TRBJ1-2; maybe TRBD1 (6 bases). V was trimmed by 8 bases and J by 0 bases, leaving 7 bases between them. From germline, CDR1 is LNHDA and CDR2 SQIVND (reference sequence). The CDR3 loop spans 12 amino acids. The CDR3 sequence is CASRTANYGYTF. The CDR3 DNA sequence: TGTGCCAGTCGGACAGCTAACTATGGCTACACCTTC.

Notes on this clonotype: This may be a read error: a much more frequent sequence differs by one nucleotide. The gene calls are TRBV28 and TRBJ1-4; 7 bases fit TRBD1. Germline V lookup: CDR1 MDHEN, CDR2 SYDVKM. CDR3 length: 15 amino acids. This CDR3 reads CASSPSGQINGKLFF. CDR3 bases: TGTGCCAGCAGTCCGTCGGGACAGATAAATGGAAAACTGTTTTTT.